These 20 T cell receptor beta chains were sequenced from one sample in a study of monozygotic twins with inflammatory bowel disease. With the 5' RACE reads reprocessed, TCRdb shows one record per CDR3 protein and no DNA. This listing includes 310,000 or so distinct CDR3 sequences. Specimen: blood. All receptors derive from a human donor with ulcerative colitis or Crohn's disease, or a healthy co-twin of an affected twin (not recorded which).

The V call is TRBV27, the J call TRBJ1-6; TCRdb selects TRBD1, and the lack of DNA leaves this call unchecked. Germline V gene data show CDR1 as MNHEY and CDR2 as SMNVEV (reference sequence). This CDR3 spans 13 amino acids. The CDR3 loop reads CASSFVWDSPLHF.

The chain combines TRBV7-6 with TRBJ2-7. CDR1 and CDR2 (germline): SGHVS, FNYEAQ. This CDR3 comprises 15 residues. This chain's CDR3 is CASSFTISSSYEQYF.

The chain is built from TRBV7-6 and TRBJ1-1; there is no DNA to check the TCRdb D call of TRBD1. CDR3 length: 15 residues. From germline, CDR1 is SGHVS and CDR2 FNYEAQ. CDR3 in amino acids: CASSLKQGGYTEAFF.

CDR3 sequence reads: CASSYTNNEQFF. The rearrangement joins TRBV5-1 to TRBJ2-1. Germline V gene lookup returns CDR1 SGHRS and CDR2 YFSETQ. The CDR3 loop spans 12 amino acids.

The rearrangement links TRBV20-1 to TRBJ2-2; absent DNA, TCRdb's TRBD2 call cannot be checked. Germline V gene data show CDR1 as DFQATT and CDR2 as SNEGSKA (reference sequence). The CDR3 spans 12 residues. CDR3 sequence: CSARGGGGELFF.

The J gene is TRBJ2-1, the V gene TRBV5-1; TCRdb's D call of TRBD2 is untestable without DNA. CDR1 and CDR2 from the germline V gene are SGHRS and YFSETQ. The CDR3 is made up of 13 amino acids. CDR3 sequence: CASKTRLEAEQFF.

The chain recombines TRBV11-2 with TRBJ2-7. CDR3 length: 15 residues. The germline gives CDR1 SGHAT, CDR2 FQNNGV. The chain's CDR3 is CASSLVSGFLYEQYF.

CDR3 in amino acids: CASTPLAGGHHEQYF. The gene calls are TRBV12-3 or TRBV12-4 and TRBJ2-7; TCRdb lists TRBD2, though no DNA is available to test this call. This CDR3 has 15 residues.

The V call is TRBV20-1, the J call TRBJ2-2; the TCRdb D gene call, TRBD2, has no DNA to confirm it. The V gene's germline CDR1 is DFQATT and CDR2 SNEGSKA (reference sequence). CDR3 length equals 15 residues. CDR3 in amino acids: CSAQFSGANTGELFF.

The chain combines TRBV5-1 with TRBJ2-1; the D call of TRBD2 rests on TCRdb alone, since no DNA is present to check it. Germline CDR1 is SGHRS and CDR2 is YFSETQ. This CDR3 is built from 15 residues. The CDR3 loop reads CASSSLAGGPHEQFF.

The chain joins TRBV15 to TRBJ2-4; the TCRdb D gene call, TRBD2, has no DNA to confirm it. CDR1 LNHNV and CDR2 YYDKDF come from the germline V gene (reference sequence). The CDR3 is 20 residues long. The CDR3 sequence: CATSRARPGLAELAKNIQYF.

The rearrangement links TRBV5-6 to TRBJ2-3; lacking DNA, the TRBD1 call made by TCRdb goes unchecked. In germline, CDR1 is SGHDT, CDR2 YYEEEE. The CDR3 extends over 15 amino acids. This CDR3 is CASSRDPRRADTQYF.

CDR3 loop: CASSYSILGSYEQYF. This chain joins TRBV6-5 and TRBJ2-7. CDR3 length: 15 residues. Germline CDR1 MNHEY, CDR2 SVGAGI.

This rearrangement joins TRBV6-1 to TRBJ2-4; TCRdb indicates TRBD1, and absent DNA this call remains unverified. In germline, CDR1 is MNHNS, CDR2 SASEGT. The length of the CDR3 is 19 residues. The CDR3 sequence is CASSPSLSNRVGAKNIQYF.

The rearrangement uses TRBV7-3 and TRBJ2-1; TCRdb gives TRBD2 as the D gene, but with no DNA this cannot be confirmed. The germline gives CDR1 SGHTA, CDR2 FQGTGA. The CDR3 is made up of 14 amino acids. CDR3 in amino acids: CASSGSPHNHEQFF.

The chain recombines TRBV7-6 with TRBJ2-1; TCRdb names TRBD2, which stays unverified in the absence of DNA. The CDR3 contains 15 residues. The germline V gene has CDR1 SGHVS and CDR2 FNYEAQ. The chain's CDR3 is CASSLAQAFPNEQFF.

V gene TRBV16 combines with J gene TRBJ2-1; the D gene TCRdb calls, TRBD1, cannot be checked with no DNA. CDR3 length: 14 amino acids. CDR1 is KGHSY and CDR2 is FQNENV in the germline V gene. CDR3 sequence reads: CASSQRGFDNEQFF.

J is TRBJ2-2 and V is TRBV5-1; the D call from TCRdb, TRBD2, cannot be confirmed without DNA. Germline values: CDR1 SGHRS, CDR2 YFSETQ. This CDR3 has 16 residues. The CDR3: CASSFSTSVNTGELFF.

The V gene is TRBV19, the J gene TRBJ2-5; checking the TCRdb D call of TRBD2 is not possible without DNA. The CDR3 runs to 19 residues. Per germline, CDR1 LNHDA and CDR2 SQIVND (reference sequence). The CDR3 loop reads CASTLPRDQTGLRQETQYF.

J is TRBJ2-5 and V is TRBV5-1; TCRdb gives TRBD2 as the D gene, but with no DNA this cannot be confirmed. The CDR3 covers 12 residues. Germline-derived CDR1 and CDR2 are SGHRS and YFSETQ. This CDR3 is CASYQRGRTQYF.